This TCR beta chain was found in a study of blood T cell repertoires in COVID-19 (dated by TCRdb to about 2020). Regarding the research as a whole: Samples from collaborators originated in the United States, Italy and Spain and spanned both the acute and convalescent phases of COVID-19. The material from the prospective study consisted of cDNA or gDNA derived from T cells, B-cell-depleted T cells, or PBMCs. Subjects who had been exposed to COVID-19, were actively infected with it, or had recovered from it provided the deeply sampled blood TCRbeta repertoires that made up the dataset. The repertoires were released in a freely available public database meant as a resource for research on the immune response to SARS-CoV-2. The samples were drawn from two sources: the first 160 participants of the ongoing ImmuneRACE study, and fewer than 1,500 subjects contributed by 6 global collaborators. Sample metadata almost always included a de-identified subject ID, COVID-19 status, age in years and sex. Where HLA class I and class II types were available, the types were taken from metadata supplied by the sample provider, not from assay-based typing. The investigation overall reported the following: The amount of clinical and demographic metadata varied by source and participant and was provided uncurated.

Comments on this clone: The specificity of this receptor is unknown. No base-level quality is on record; no much larger clone is a single base apart.

CDR1 and CDR2, per the germline V gene, are MGHDK and SYGVNS. Cut back by 3 bases and 5 bases, the V and J ends lie 7 bases apart. Taken from cysteine to phenylalanine, the CDR3 has 13 residues. Only the CDR3 part of the read is kept: 39 bases, read in frame from the first base. One collaborating source in Seattle enrolled patients while the patients were actively infected and followed the patients over time throughout the course of disease. Each collaborating institution followed its own protocols to collect whole blood in K2EDTA tubes. For TCRbeta analysis, collaborators shipped samples as frozen whole blood, isolated PBMCs, or DNA extracted from either of those sample types. TCRbeta CDR3 regions were amplified from genomic DNA by means of the immunoSEQ Assay, a bias-controlled multiplex PCR. Regarding the original processing steps: The number of nucleated cells in each sample was estimated by amplification of reference gene primers within the assay. Sequence reads were collapsed and filtered to measure the absolute abundance of every unique TCRbeta CDR3 rearrangement. For each sample, productive Simpson clonality was calculated by taking the square root of Simpson's diversity index across productive rearrangements. In TCRdb, the immuneACCESS table is reduced to in-frame sequences with V and J assigned. These tables do not hold every clone; where another copy was compared, an unresolved V gene accounts for under half, and the others remain unexplained. The DNA was the basis for D and trimming; V, J and clone size are from that table. This sample has roughly 250,000 clones in its table, and around 85% of those were observed once. The ten top clones hold 0.87% of the sample.

The sequencing input was peripheral blood. The chain was built from TRBV25-1 and TRBJ1-4, with the D gene uncertain. The clonotype originates from a human donor with COVID-19, enrolled during active disease. The donor label of this sample is uncertain. For the CDR3, the sequence is CASSELENEKLFF. The DNA reads TGTGCCAGCAGTGAGTTAGAGAATGAAAAACTGTTTTTT.